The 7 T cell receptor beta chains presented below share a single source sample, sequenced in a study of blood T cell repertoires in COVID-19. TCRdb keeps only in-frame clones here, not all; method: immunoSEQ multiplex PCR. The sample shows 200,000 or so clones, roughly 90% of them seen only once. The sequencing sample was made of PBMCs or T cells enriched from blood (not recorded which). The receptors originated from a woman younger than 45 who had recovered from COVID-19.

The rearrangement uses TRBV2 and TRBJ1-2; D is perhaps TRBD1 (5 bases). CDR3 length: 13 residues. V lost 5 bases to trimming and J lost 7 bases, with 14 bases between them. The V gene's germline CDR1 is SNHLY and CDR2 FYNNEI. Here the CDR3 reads CASSIRQLIGYTF. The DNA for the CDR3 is TGTGCCAGCAGTATACGACAGCTTATTGGCTACACCTTC.

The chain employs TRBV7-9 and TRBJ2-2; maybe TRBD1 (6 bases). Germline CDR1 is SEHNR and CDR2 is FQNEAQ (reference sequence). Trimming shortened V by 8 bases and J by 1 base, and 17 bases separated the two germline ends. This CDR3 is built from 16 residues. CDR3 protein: CASRSGVGGNTGELFF. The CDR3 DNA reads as TGTGCCAGCCGTTCAGGGGTCGGTGGGAACACCGGGGAGCTGTTTTTT.

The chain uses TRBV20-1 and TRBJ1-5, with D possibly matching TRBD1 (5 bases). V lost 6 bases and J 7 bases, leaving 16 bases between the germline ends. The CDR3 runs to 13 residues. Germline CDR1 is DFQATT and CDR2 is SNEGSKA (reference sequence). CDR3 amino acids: CSASSSGRQPQHF. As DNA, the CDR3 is TGCAGTGCCAGTAGCTCAGGGCGACAGCCCCAGCATTTT.

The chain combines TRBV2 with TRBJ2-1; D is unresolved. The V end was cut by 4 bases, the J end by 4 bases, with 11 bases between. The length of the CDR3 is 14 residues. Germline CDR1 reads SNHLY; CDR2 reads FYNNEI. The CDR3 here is CASSVGSYYNEQFF. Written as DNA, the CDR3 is TGTGCCAGCAGTGTAGGTAGCTATTACAATGAGCAGTTCTTC.

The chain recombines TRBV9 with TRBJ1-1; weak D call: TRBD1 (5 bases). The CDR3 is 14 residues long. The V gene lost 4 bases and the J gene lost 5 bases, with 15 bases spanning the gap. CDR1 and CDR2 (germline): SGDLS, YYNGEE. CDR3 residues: CASSTLGEGTEAFF. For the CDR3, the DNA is TGTGCCAGCAGCACCCTCGGGGAGGGGACTGAAGCTTTCTTT.

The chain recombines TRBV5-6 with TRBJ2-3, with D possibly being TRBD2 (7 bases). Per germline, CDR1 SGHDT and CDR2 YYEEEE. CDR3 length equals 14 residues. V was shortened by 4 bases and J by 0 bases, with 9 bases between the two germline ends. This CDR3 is CASSGGASTDTQYF. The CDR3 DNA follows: TGTGCCAGCAGCGGGGGGGCTAGCACAGATACGCAGTATTTT.

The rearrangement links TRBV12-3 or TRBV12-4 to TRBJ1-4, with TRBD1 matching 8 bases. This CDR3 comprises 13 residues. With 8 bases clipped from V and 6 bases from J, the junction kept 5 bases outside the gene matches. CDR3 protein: CASATGGYEKLFF. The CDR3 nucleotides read TGTGCCAGCGCCACAGGGGGTTATGAAAAACTGTTTTTT.